The clone carrying this TCR beta chain has a count of ten or more. The data were taken from a study of T cells in Graves' hyperthyroidism and ophthalmopathy. RNA transcripts gave rise to amplified TCR beta CDR3 regions. During a first-round RT-PCR of the TCR CDR3, the HTBI primer set was used. TCRdb redid the calling of the multiplex PCR reads with MiXCR, one entry per CDR3 protein. The sample has about 400,000 distinct CDR3 sequences, 13% to 15% seen once; the top ten hold roughly a fifth. V dropped 3 bases and J dropped 2 bases, with 11 bases sitting between them. The CDR3 spans 14 residues. The germline gives CDR1 MNHEY, CDR2 SMNVEV (reference sequence).

Input material: blood. The receptor's source is a woman aged 55-69 years with Graves' ophthalmopathy. The J gene is TRBJ2-7, the V gene TRBV27, with D possibly TRBD2 on 5 matching bases. The CDR3 here is CASSLRESPYEQYF. Here the CDR3 DNA reads TGTGCCAGCAGTTTGAGGGAGAGCCCCTACGAGCAGTACTTC.